The next 20 T cell receptor beta chains were all read from a single sample in a study of blood T cells in healthy people across ages. A sample-barcoded 5' primer and a J-beta primer mix were used in a second PCR of roughly 7 to 12 cycles. Each CDR3 protein is one row after TCRdb ran MiXCR on the 5' RACE reads. This repertoire shows roughly 800,000 distinct CDR3 sequences, 55% to 75% found once; its top ten account for approximately 21%. The sample consisted of blood. These receptors came from a man younger than 40 in good health.

J is TRBJ2-1 and V is TRBV7-2; D unclear. CDR3 length: 14 residues. Germline assignment: CDR1 SGHTA and CDR2 FQGNSA. V was clipped by 1 base and J by 5 bases, with 9 bases between them. The CDR3, as DNA: TGTGCCAGCAGCTTAGTGGCGGATAACAATGAGCAGTTCTTC. This sequence encodes CASSLVADNNEQFF.

This clonotype was picked up many times. The J gene is TRBJ2-7, the V gene TRBV20-1; 9 bases fit TRBD2. CDR3 length: 17 amino acids. Per the germline V gene, CDR1 is DFQATT and CDR2 is SNEGSKA (reference sequence). The V gene end was trimmed by 3 bases and the J gene end by 4 bases; junction bases not matched to a gene: 16. The CDR3 bases are TGCAGTGCTAGGGGCCTAGCGGGACAATGGGGCTTTTACGAGCAGTACTTC. Translated, it gives CSARGLAGQWGFYEQYF.

This chain joins TRBV4-1 and TRBJ2-5, with D unclear. Per germline, CDR1 MGHRA and CDR2 YSYEKL. This CDR3 has 15 amino acids. Trimming stripped 1 base from V and 2 bases from J, with 11 bases between. This CDR3 is CASSQGGEGQETQYF. DNA of the CDR3: TGCGCCAGCAGCCAAGGCGGCGAAGGGCAAGAGACCCAGTACTTC.

The rearrangement uses TRBV12-5 and TRBJ2-6; D call uncertain. This CDR3 region has 15 residues. From germline, CDR1 is LGHNT and CDR2 FRNRAP. Deletions cut 1 base from V and 0 bases from J, with 4 bases between. The CDR3 bases are TGTGCTAGTGGTTTGGCTATCTCTGGGGCCAACGTCCTGACTTTC. Translated: CASGLAISGANVLTF.

The chain has TRBV6-2 or TRBV6-3 and TRBJ1-2, with 7 bases identical to TRBD1. The V gene's germline CDR1 is MNHEY and CDR2 SVGEGT. CDR3 length: 13 residues. J lost 4 bases, V lost 6 bases, and 5 bases had no gene match. The CDR3 nucleotides are TGTGCCAGCAGCATCACAGGGGCCTATGGCTACACCTTC. The encoded protein is CASSITGAYGYTF.

This chain links TRBV7-2 with TRBJ2-5; D might be TRBD2 (7 bases). V lost 1 base and J lost 4, with 16 bases in between. The CDR3 length is 16 residues. Germline V gene lookup returns CDR1 SGHTA and CDR2 FQGNSA. The DNA for the CDR3 is TGTGCCAGCAGCTTAGTCGAGGGGGGGGCCCCAGAGACCCAGTACTTC. This encodes CASSLVEGGAPETQYF.

The V and J genes are TRBV27 and TRBJ2-7; TRBD2 agrees at 8 bases. The germline V gene has CDR1 MNHEY and CDR2 SMNVEV (reference sequence). The CDR3 has 15 amino acids. Trimming removed 6 bases from V and 4 bases from J; junction bases left unmatched: 11. The CDR3 spells CASSNSLAALYEQYF. CDR3 DNA: TGTGCCAGCAGCAACTCACTAGCGGCACTTTACGAGCAGTACTTC.

Concerning this clonotype: This sequence may be a read error, since a much larger clone differs from it by one base. The rearrangement uses TRBV5-1 and TRBJ2-5, with 15 nucleotides matching TRBD2. Germline V gene data show CDR1 as SGHRS and CDR2 as YFSETQ. The CDR3 consists of 15 residues. The V gene end was trimmed by 4 bases and the J gene end by 11 bases; junction bases not matched to a gene: 9. The CDR3 DNA sequence: TGCGCCAGCAGCCCCGGACTAGCGGGAGGGGATGAGCAGTACTTC. It translates to CASSPGLAGGDEQYF. The full variable domain, with the rest looked up from reference TRBV5-1 and TRBJ2-5, is KAGVTQTPRYLIKTRGQQVTLSCSPISGHRSVSWYQQTPGQGLQFLFEYFSETQRNKGNFPGRFSGRQFSNSRSEMNVSTLELGDSALYLCASSPGLAGGDEQYFGPGTRLLVL.

V usage is TRBV3-1 and J usage is TRBJ2-3; no firm D call. From germline, CDR1 is LGHDT and CDR2 YNNKEL (reference sequence). This CDR3 has 12 amino acids. The ends were cut back, 5 bases at V and 9 bases at J, with 12 bases in the middle. CDR3: CASSYGYDTQYF. CDR3 nucleotides: TGTGCCAGCAGCTATGGGTATGACACGCAGTATTTT.

This clonotype was detected only a few times. The rearrangement joins TRBV3-1 to TRBJ2-3, with D possibly TRBD1 on 6 matching bases. Trimming removed 4 bases at V and 5 bases at J, with 13 bases between. The germline V gene encodes CDR1 LGHDT and CDR2 YNNKEL (reference sequence). This CDR3 is 14 amino acids long. CDR3 DNA: TGTGCCAGCAGCCTCATTTCGACAGGAGATACGCAGTATTTT. It specifies CASSLISTGDTQYF.

This clonotype was observed a handful of times. This chain joins TRBV5-1 and TRBJ2-7, with 7 bases identical to TRBD2. The CDR3 totals 14 residues. CDR1 and CDR2 from the germline V gene are SGHRS and YFSETQ. V was pared by 4 bases and J by 2 bases, with 6 bases of the junction left unmatched. The CDR3 loop reads CASSPGDYAYEQYF. DNA of the CDR3: TGCGCCAGCAGCCCGGGGGACTATGCCTACGAGCAGTACTTC. Combining the CDR3 with reference TRBV5-1 and TRBJ2-7 gives the whole variable domain KAGVTQTPRYLIKTRGQQVTLSCSPISGHRSVSWYQQTPGQGLQFLFEYFSETQRNKGNFPGRFSGRQFSNSRSEMNVSTLELGDSALYLCASSPGDYAYEQYFGPGTRLTVT.

The chain uses TRBV10-3 and TRBJ2-5; 13 nucleotides agree with TRBD2. Germline CDR1 reads ENHRY; CDR2 reads SYGVKD. The junction had 9 bases not matched to a gene; V was cut back by 3 bases and J by 11 bases. This CDR3 is built from 15 residues. This CDR3 is CAISDGLAGAREQYF. The CDR3 coding sequence is TGTGCCATCAGTGACGGACTAGCGGGAGCAAGGGAGCAGTACTTC.

The table lists this clonotype with a count of one. The gene calls are TRBV27 and TRBJ2-3, with D possibly being TRBD1 (5 bases). In germline, CDR1 is MNHEY, CDR2 SMNVEV (reference sequence). V was shortened by 0 bases and J by 2 bases, with 9 bases between the two germline ends. The length of the CDR3 is 15 residues. The CDR3 loop reads CASSLSGPYTDTQYF. The DNA of the CDR3 is TGTGCCAGCAGTTTATCGGGGCCATACACAGATACGCAGTATTTT.

This clonotype was seen only a few times. This rearrangement joins TRBV20-1 to TRBJ2-3; D call uncertain. The germline V gene has CDR1 DFQATT and CDR2 SNEGSKA (reference sequence). This CDR3 has 14 amino acids. V lost 4 bases, J lost 1 base, and 12 bases lay in between. This CDR3 is CSAKAGEGTDTQYF. CDR3 DNA sequence: TGCAGTGCTAAAGCTGGGGAAGGCACAGATACGCAGTATTTT.

This chain uses TRBV12-3 or TRBV12-4 with TRBJ2-5; the match to TRBD2 covers 8 bases. Trimming cost V 6 bases and J 4 bases; bases outside gene matches: 10. The CDR3 is made up of 15 amino acids. In DNA form, the CDR3 reads TGTGCCAGCAGGTTGACTAGCGCGGGGGGAGAGACCCAGTACTTC. This encodes CASRLTSAGGETQYF.

The V call is TRBV5-4, the J call TRBJ1-1; no clear D. CDR3 length: 11 amino acids. The ends were cut back, 0 bases at V and 10 bases at J, with 7 bases in the middle. Germline V gene lookup returns CDR1 SGHNT and CDR2 YYREEE (reference sequence). In nucleotides, the CDR3 is TGTGCCAGCAGCTTGGACAGTGGAGCTTTCTTT. Translated, it gives CASSLDSGAFF.

The V call is TRBV7-2, the J call TRBJ2-7; D is uncertain. The V and J ends lost 5 bases and 0 bases respectively, with 11 bases between them. The CDR3 covers 14 residues. Looked up from germline, CDR1 is SGHTA and CDR2 is FQGNSA. The CDR3 region is CASSLALFSYEQYF. The CDR3 DNA reads as TGTGCCAGCAGCCTGGCCCTTTTCTCCTACGAGCAGTACTTC. The whole variable domain, filled in from reference TRBV7-2 and TRBJ2-7, reads GAGVSQSPSNKVTEKGKDVELRCDPISGHTALYWYRQSLGQGLEFLIYFQGNSAPDKSGLPSDRFSAERTGGSVSTLTIQRTQQEDSAVYLCASSLALFSYEQYFGPGTRLTVT.

This clonotype appeared a few times. J is TRBJ2-7 and V is TRBV28; the D gene is possibly TRBD2 (6 bases). The CDR3 consists of 13 residues. Per germline, CDR1 MDHEN and CDR2 SYDVKM. Trimming left V 10 bases short and J 4 bases short, with 17 bases between. CDR3: CATNPSGTYEQYF. DNA of the CDR3: TGTGCCACCAACCCCTCCGGGACTTACGAGCAGTACTTC.

In its sample, this clonotype was seen a few times. The rearrangement uses TRBV6-5 and TRBJ1-6; no clear D gene. The CDR3 length is 14 residues. Germline lookup yields CDR1 MNHEY and CDR2 SVGAGI. With 6 bases removed from V and 8 bases from J, the gap between germline ends came to 14 bases. This CDR3 is CASRSMGSYSPLHF. The CDR3 DNA reads TGTGCCAGCAGAAGCATGGGCAGTTATTCACCCCTCCACTTT.

The genes are TRBV28 and TRBJ2-3, with TRBD2 identical over 9 bases. CDR1 is MDHEN and CDR2 is SYDVKM in the germline V gene. The CDR3 runs 15 residues. V dropped 5 bases and J dropped 1; count of bases not matched to a gene: 4. CDR3 sequence (DNA): TGTGCCAGCAGTCTACCTAGCGGGGGCACAGATACGCAGTATTTT. Amino acid sequence: CASSLPSGGTDTQYF.